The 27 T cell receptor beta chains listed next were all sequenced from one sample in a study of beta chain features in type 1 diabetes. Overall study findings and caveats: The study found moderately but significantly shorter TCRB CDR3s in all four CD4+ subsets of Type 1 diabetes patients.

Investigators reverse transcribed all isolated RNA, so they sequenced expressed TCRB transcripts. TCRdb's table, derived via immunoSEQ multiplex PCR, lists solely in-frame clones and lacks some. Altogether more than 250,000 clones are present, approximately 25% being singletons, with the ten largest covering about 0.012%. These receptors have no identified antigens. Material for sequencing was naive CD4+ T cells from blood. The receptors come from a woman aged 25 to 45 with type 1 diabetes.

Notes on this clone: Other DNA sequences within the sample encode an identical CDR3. The CDR3 sequence is CASSPRGMNTEAFF. The DNA of the CDR3 is TGTGCCAGCTCACCGAGAGGGATGAACACTGAAGCTTTCTTT. This chain links TRBV18 with TRBJ1-1; D is unclear. The CDR3 loop spans 14 amino acids. V lost 3 bases to trimming and J lost 0 bases, with 8 bases between them. Germline V gene sequence: CDR1 KGHSH, CDR2 LQKENI.

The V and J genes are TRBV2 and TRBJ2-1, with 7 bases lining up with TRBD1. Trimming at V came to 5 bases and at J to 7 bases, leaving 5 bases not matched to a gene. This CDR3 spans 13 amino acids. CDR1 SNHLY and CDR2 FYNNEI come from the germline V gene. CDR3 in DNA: TGTGCCAGCAGTCAGGACAGGTCGAATGAGCAGTTCTTC. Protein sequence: CASSQDRSNEQFF. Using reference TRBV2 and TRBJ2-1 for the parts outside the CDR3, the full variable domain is EPEVTQTPSHQVTQMGQEVILRCVPISNHLYFYWYRQILGQKVEFLVSFYNNEISEKSEIFDDQFSVERPDGSNFTLKIRSTKLEDSAMYFCASSQDRSNEQFFGPGTRLTVL.

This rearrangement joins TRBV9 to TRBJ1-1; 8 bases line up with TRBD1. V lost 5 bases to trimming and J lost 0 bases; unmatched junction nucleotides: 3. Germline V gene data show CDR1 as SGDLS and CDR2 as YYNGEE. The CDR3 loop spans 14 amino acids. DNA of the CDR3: TGTGCCAGCAGTCAACAGGGGGTGAACACTGAAGCTTTCTTT. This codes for CASSQQGVNTEAFF.

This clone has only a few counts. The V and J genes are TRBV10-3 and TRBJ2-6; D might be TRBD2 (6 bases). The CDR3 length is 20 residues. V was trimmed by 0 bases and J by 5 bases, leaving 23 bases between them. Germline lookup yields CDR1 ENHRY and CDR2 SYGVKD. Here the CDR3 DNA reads TGTGCCATCAGTGAGTCCCGCGGGGCGATAGACAGCCCCAGGGCCAACGTCCTGACTTTC. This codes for CAISESRGAIDSPRANVLTF.

The CDR3 sequence is CAWTGVAGTEAFF. The CDR3 DNA follows: TGTGCCTGGACTGGGGTAGCGGGCACTGAAGCTTTCTTT. The chain recombines TRBV30 with TRBJ1-1; the D is unclear. Trimming pared 4 bases from V and 4 bases from J, leaving 13 bases between. This CDR3 has 13 residues. Germline V gene data show CDR1 as GTSNPN and CDR2 as SVGIG (reference sequence). Variable domain in full (rest from reference TRBV30 and TRBJ1-1): SQTIHQWPATLVQPVGSPLSLECTVEGTSNPNLYWYRQAAGRGLQLLFYSVGIGQISSEVPQNLSASRPQDRQFILSSKKLLLSDSGFYLCAWTGVAGTEAFFGQGTRLTVV.

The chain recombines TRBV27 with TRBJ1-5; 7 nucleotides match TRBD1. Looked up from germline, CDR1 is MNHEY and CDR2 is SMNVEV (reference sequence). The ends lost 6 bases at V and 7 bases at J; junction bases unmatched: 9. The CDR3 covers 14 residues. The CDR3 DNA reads TGTGCCAGCAGCCTCGACAGGGTCGGGCAGCCCCAGCATTTT. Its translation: CASSLDRVGQPQHF.

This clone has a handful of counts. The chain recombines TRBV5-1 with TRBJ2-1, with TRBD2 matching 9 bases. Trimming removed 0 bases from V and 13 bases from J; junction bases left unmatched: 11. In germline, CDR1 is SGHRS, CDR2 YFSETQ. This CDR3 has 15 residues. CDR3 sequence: CASSLVTSGPGGQFF. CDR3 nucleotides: TGCGCCAGCAGCTTGGTGACTAGCGGTCCAGGAGGCCAGTTCTTC.

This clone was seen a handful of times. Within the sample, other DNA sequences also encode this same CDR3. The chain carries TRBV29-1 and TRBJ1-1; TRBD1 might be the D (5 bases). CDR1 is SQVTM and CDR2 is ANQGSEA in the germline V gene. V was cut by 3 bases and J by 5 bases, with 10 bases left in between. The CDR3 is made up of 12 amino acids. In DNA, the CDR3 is TGCAGCGTTGACAGGGTAGGGACTGAAGCTTTCTTT. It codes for CSVDRVGTEAFF.

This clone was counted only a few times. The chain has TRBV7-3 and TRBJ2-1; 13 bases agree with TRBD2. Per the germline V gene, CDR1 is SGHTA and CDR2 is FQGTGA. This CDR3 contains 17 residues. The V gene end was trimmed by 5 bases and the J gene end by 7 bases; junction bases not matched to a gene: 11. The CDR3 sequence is CASSPAEGLAGRNEQFF. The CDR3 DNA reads TGTGCCAGCAGCCCCGCAGAGGGACTAGCGGGAAGGAATGAGCAGTTCTTC.

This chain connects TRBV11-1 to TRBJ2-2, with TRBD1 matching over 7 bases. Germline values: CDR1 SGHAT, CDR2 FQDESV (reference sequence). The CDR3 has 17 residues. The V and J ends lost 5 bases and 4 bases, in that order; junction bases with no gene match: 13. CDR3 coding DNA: TGTGCCAGCAGCATCCTTCAAGGGGGCGCGACCACCGGGGAGCTGTTTTTT. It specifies CASSILQGGATTGELFF.

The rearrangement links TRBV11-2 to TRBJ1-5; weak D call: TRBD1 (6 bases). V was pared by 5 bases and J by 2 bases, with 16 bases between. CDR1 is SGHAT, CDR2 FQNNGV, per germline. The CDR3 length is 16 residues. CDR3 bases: TGTGCCAGCAGCACAATGCAGGGGTTGGGCAATCAGCCCCAGCATTTT. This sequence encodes CASSTMQGLGNQPQHF.

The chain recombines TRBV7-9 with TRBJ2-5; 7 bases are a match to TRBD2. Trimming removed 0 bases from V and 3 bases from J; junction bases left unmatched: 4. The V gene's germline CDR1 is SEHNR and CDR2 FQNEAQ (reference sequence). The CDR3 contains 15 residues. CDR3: CASSLAGGSEETQYF. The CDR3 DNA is TGTGCCAGCAGCTTAGCGGGAGGGTCCGAAGAGACCCAGTACTTC.

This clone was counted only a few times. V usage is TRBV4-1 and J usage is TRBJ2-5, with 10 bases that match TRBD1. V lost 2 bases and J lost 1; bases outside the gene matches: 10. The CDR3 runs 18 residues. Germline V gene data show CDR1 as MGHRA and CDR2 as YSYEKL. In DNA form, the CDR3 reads TGCGCCAGCAGCCAAAGCTCTCCGGGACAGGGGACCCAAGAGACCCAGTACTTC. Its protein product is CASSQSSPGQGTQETQYF.

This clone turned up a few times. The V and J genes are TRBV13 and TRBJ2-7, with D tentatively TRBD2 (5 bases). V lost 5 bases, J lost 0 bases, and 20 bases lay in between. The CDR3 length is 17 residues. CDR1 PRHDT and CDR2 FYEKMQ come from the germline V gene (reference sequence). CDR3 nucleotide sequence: TGTGCCAGCAGCCGAGGGCCATCGCGGACCAGCTCCTACGAGCAGTACTTC. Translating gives CASSRGPSRTSSYEQYF.

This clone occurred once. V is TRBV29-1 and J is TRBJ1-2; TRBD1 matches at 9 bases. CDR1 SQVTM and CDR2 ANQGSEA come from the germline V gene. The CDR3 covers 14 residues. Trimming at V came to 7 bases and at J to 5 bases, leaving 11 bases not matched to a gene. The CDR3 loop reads CSAAPQGARYGYTF. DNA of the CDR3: TGCAGCGCCGCCCCACAGGGGGCGAGGTATGGCTACACCTTC.

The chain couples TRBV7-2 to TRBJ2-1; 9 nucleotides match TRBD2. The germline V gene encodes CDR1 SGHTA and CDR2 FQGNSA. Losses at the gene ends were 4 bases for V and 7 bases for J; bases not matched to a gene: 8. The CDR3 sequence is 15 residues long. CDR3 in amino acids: CASSSRREGRNEQFF. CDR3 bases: TGTGCCAGCAGCTCCCGGCGGGAGGGCCGGAATGAGCAGTTCTTC. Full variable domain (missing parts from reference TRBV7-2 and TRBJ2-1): GAGVSQSPSNKVTEKGKDVELRCDPISGHTALYWYRQSLGQGLEFLIYFQGNSAPDKSGLPSDRFSAERTGGSVSTLTIQRTQQEDSAVYLCASSSRREGRNEQFFGPGTRLTVL.

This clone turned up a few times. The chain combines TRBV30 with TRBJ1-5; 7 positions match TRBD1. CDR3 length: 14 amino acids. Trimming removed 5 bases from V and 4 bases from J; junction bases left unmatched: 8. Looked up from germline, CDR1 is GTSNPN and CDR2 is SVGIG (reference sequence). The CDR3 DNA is TGTGCCTGGGGGCCCGGGACAGATAATCAGCCCCAGCATTTT. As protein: CAWGPGTDNQPQHF.

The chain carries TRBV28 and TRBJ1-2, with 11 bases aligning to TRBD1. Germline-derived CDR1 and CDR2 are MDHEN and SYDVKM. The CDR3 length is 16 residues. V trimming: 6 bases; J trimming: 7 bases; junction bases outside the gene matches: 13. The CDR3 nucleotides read TGTGCCAGCAGAATCGGTTTCGGACAGGGGGCGGCTGGCTACACCTTC. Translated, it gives CASRIGFGQGAAGYTF.

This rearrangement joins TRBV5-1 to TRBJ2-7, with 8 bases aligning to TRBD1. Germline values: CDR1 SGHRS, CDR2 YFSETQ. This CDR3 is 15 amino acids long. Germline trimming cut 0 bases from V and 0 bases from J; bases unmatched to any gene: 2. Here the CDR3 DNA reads TGCGCCAGCAGCTTGGGGGACAGGTACTCCTACGAGCAGTACTTC. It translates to CASSLGDRYSYEQYF.

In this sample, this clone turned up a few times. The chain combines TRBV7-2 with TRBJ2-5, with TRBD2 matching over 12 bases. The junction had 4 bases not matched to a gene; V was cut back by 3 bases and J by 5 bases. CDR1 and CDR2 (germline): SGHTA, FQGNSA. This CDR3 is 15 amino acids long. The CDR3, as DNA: TGTGCCAGCAGCTTGGGACTAGCGGGCGGGGAGACCCAGTACTTC. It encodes CASSLGLAGGETQYF.

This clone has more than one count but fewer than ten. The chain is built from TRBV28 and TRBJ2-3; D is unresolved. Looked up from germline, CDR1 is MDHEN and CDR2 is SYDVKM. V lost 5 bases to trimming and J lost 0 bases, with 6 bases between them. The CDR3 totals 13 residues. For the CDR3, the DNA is TGTGCCAGCAGTGGAGAAAGCACAGATACGCAGTATTTT. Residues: CASSGESTDTQYF.

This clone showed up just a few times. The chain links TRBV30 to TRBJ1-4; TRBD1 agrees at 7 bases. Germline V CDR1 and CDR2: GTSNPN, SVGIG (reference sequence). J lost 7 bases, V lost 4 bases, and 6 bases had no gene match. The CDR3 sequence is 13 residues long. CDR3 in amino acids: CAWTTGLSEKLFF. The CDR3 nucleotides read TGTGCCTGGACGACAGGGCTGTCTGAAAAACTGTTTTTT.

CDR3 in amino acids: CASSINRENTEAFF. CDR3 DNA: TGTGCCAGCAGCATAAACAGGGAGAACACTGAAGCTTTCTTT. The chain recombines TRBV7-9 with TRBJ1-1, with D tentatively TRBD1 (6 bases). The V end was cut by 5 bases, the J end by 1 base, with 11 bases between. CDR1 is SEHNR, CDR2 FQNEAQ, per germline (reference sequence). The CDR3 is made up of 14 amino acids.

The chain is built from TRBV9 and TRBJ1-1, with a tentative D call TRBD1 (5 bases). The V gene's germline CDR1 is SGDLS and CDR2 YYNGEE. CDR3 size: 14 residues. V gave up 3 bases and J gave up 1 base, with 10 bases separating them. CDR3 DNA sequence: TGTGCCAGCAGCGCCAGACAGAGGAACACTGAAGCTTTCTTT. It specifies CASSARQRNTEAFF. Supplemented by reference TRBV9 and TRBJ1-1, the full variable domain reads DSGVTQTPKHLITATGQRVTLRCSPRSGDLSVYWYQQSLDQGLQFLIQYYNGEERAKGNILERFSAQQFPDLHSELNLSSLELGDSALYFCASSARQRNTEAFFGQGTRLTVV.

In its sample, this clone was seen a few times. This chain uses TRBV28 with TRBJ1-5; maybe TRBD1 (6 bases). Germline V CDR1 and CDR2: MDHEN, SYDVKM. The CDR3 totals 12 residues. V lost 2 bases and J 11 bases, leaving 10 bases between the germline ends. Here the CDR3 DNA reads TGTGCCAGCAGTTTAGCTCCAGGGGCCCAGCATTTT. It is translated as CASSLAPGAQHF.

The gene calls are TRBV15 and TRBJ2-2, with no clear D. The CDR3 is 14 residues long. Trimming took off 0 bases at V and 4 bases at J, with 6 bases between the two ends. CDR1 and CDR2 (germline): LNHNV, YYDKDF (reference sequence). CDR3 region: CATSRERVTGELFF. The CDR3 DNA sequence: TGTGCCACCAGCAGAGAAAGAGTCACCGGGGAGCTGTTTTTT.

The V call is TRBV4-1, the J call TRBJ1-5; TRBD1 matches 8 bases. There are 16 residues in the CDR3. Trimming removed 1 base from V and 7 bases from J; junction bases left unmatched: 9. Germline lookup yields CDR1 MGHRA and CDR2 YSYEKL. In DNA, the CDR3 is TGCGCCAGCAGCCAAGGCTCCGCAGGGGGCGAACAGCCCCAGCATTTT. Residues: CASSQGSAGGEQPQHF.